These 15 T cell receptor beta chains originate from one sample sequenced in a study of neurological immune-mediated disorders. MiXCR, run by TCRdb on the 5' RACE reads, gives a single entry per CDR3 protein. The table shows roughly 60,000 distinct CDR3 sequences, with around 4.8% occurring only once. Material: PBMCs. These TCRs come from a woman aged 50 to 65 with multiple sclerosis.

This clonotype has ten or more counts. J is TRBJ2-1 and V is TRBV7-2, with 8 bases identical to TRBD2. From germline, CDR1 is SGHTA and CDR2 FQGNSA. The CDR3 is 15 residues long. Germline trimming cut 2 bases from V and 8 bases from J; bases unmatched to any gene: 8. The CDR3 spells CASSLSRGGFYEQFF. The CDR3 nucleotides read TGTGCCAGCAGCTTATCCCGGGGGGGCTTCTATGAGCAGTTCTTC.

CDR3 bases: TGTGCCAGCAGCTTAAGGGGAGGTGAAAAACTGTTTTTT. As protein: CASSLRGGEKLFF. The V call is TRBV11-3, the J call TRBJ1-4, with a possible D match to TRBD1 (5 bases). Trimming removed 2 bases at V and 7 bases at J, with 8 bases between. In germline, CDR1 is SGHNT, CDR2 YENEEA. The CDR3 loop spans 13 amino acids.

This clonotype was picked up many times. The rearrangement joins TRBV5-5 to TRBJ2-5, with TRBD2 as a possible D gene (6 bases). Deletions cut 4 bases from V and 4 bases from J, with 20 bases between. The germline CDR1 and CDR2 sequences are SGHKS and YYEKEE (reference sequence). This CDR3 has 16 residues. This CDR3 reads CASSPAQVGGVETQYF. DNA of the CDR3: TGTGCCAGCAGCCCGGCGCAGGTCGGGGGAGTAGAGACCCAGTACTTC. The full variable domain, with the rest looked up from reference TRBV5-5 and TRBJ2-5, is DAGVTQSPTHLIKTRGQQVTLRCSPISGHKSVSWYQQVLGQGPQFIFQYYEKEERGRGNFPDRFSARQFPNYSSELNVNALLLGDSALYLCASSPAQVGGVETQYFGPGTRLLVL.

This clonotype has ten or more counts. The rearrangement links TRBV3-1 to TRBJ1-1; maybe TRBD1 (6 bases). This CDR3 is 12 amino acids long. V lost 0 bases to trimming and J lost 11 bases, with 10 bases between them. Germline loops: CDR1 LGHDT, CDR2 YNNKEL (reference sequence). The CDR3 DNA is TGTGCCAGCAGCCAAGATCTGGGGGCTGCTTTCTTT. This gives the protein CASSQDLGAAFF. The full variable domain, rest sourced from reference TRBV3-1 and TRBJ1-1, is DTAVSQTPKYLVTQMGNDKSIKCEQNLGHDTMYWYKQDSKKFLKIMFSYNNKELIINETVPNRFSPKSPDKAHLNLHINSLELGDSAVYFCASSQDLGAAFFGQGTRLTVV.

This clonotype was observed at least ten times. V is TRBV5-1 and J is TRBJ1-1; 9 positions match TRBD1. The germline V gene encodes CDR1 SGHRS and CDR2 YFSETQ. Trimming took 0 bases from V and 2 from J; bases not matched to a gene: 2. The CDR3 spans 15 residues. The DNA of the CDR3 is TGCGCCAGCAGCTTGGGGGGACAGGGCAACACTGAAGCTTTCTTT. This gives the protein CASSLGGQGNTEAFF.

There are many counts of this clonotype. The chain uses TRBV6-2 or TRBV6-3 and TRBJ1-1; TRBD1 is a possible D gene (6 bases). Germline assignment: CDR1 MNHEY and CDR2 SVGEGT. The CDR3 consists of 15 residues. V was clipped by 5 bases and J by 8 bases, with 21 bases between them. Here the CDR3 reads CASSHPPGVVGEAFF. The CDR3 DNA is TGTGCCAGCAGTCACCCTCCAGGGGTAGTCGGCGAAGCTTTCTTT.

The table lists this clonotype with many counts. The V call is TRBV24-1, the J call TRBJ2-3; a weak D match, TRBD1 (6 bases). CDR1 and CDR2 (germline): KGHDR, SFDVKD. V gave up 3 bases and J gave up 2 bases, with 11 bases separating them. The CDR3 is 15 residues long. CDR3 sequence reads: CATSDPDRFTDTQYF. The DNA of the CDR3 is TGTGCCACCAGTGATCCGGACAGATTCACAGATACGCAGTATTTT.

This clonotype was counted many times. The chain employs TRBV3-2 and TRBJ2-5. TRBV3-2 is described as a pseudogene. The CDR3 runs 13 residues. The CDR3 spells CASSQVEEETQYF. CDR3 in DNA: TGTGCCAGCAGCCAAGTTGAAGAAGAGACCCAGTACTTC.

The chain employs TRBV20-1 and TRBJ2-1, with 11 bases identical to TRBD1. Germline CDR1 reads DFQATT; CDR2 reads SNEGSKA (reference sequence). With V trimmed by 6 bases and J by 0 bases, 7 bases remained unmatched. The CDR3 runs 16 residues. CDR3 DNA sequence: TGCAGTGCGAGCGGACAGGGGGCCTACTCCTACAATGAGCAGTTCTTC. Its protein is CSASGQGAYSYNEQFF.

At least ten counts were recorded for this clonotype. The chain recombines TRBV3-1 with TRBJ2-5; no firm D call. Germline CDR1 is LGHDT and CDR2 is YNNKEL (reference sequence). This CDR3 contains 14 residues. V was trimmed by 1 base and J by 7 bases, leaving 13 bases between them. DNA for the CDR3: TGTGCCAGCAGCCAAGCCGTGTCCGGGTCGACCCAGTACTTC. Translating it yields CASSQAVSGSTQYF.

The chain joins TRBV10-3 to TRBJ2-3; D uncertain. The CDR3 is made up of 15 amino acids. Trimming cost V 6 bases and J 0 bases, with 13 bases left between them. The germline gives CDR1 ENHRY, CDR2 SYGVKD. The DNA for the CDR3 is TGTGCCATCAGCTACGACTTCGGGAGCACAGATACGCAGTATTTT. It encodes CAISYDFGSTDTQYF.

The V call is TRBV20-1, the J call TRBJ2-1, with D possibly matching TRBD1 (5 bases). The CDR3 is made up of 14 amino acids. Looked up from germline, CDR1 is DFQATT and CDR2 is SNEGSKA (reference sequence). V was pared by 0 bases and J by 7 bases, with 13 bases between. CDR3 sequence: CSARDVGERNEQFF. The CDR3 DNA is TGCAGTGCTAGAGATGTAGGGGAACGGAATGAGCAGTTCTTC.

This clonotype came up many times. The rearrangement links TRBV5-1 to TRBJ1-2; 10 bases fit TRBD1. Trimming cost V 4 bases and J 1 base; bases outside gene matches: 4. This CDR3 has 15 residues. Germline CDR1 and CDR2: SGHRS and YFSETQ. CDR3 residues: CASSTGTGVNYGYTF. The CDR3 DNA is TGCGCCAGCAGCACCGGGACAGGGGTTAACTATGGCTACACCTTC.

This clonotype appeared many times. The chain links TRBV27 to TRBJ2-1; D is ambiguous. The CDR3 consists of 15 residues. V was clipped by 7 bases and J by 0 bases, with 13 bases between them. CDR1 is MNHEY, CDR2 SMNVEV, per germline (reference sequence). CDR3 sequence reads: CASNSLGSSYNEQFF. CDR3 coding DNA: TGTGCCAGCAATTCGCTGGGAAGCTCCTACAATGAGCAGTTCTTC.

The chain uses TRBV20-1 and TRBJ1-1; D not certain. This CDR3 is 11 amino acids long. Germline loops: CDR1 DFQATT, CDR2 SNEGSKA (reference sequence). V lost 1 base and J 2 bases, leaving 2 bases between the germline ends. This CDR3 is CSARGNTEAFF. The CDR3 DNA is TGCAGTGCTAGAGGTAACACTGAAGCTTTCTTT.